This is a list of T cell receptor beta chains from one sample in a study of blood T cell repertoires in COVID-19. Using immunoSEQ multiplex PCR, the repertoire was profiled, and TCRdb retains in-frame clones only, with some absent. The sample consists of approximately 120,000 clones, 85% of them appearing once. The sample taken for sequencing was peripheral blood. The receptors here all came from a man of 80 years or more with active or convalescent COVID-19. Each CDR3 is given with its conserved first and last residue. The order of the fields is CDR3 DNA, CDR3 protein, D gene, clone size, J gene, V gene. A D gene is named only where the DNA matches it firmly. Clone size appears in some rows only: once, few, many, or a class for an expanded clone.

TGTGCCAGCAACCGCCGCAGGGGAGATCAGCCCCAGCATTTT | CASNRRRGDQPQHF | NA | NA | TRBJ1-5 | TRBV6-5
TGCAGCGTTGAAAGGGACAGGGGGCTTGGCTATGGCTACACCTTC | CSVERDRGLGYGYTF | TRBD1 | NA | TRBJ1-2 | TRBV29-1
TGTGCCAGCAGCTTAGCCGGGACAGGAACCTCTCGCACAGATACGCAGTATTTT | CASSLAGTGTSRTDTQYF | TRBD1 | NA | TRBJ2-3 | TRBV7-2
TGTGCCACCAGCAGAGATTTGCGCTACGAGCAGTACTTC | CATSRDLRYEQYF | NA | NA | TRBJ2-7 | TRBV15
TGTGCCACCAGCGCGGGACTCTCTAGCAATCAGCCCCAGCATTTT | CATSAGLSSNQPQHF | NA | NA | TRBJ1-5 | TRBV15
TGTGCCAGCAAACTAGAGGCCTCTGGGAATCAGCCCCAGCATTTT | CASKLEASGNQPQHF | NA | NA | TRBJ1-5 | TRBV7-2
TGTGCCACCAGTGGTCCGGGCCGGACTGGGCAGTTCTTC | CATSGPGRTGQFF | NA | NA | TRBJ2-1 | TRBV24-1
TGTGCCAGCAGTGGACACATCAGTGCAGATACGCAGTATTTT | CASSGHISADTQYF | NA | once | TRBJ2-3 | TRBV28
TGTGCCAGCAGCCACACAGGGAGAGGCAATGAGCAGTTCTTC | CASSHTGRGNEQFF | NA | NA | TRBJ2-1 | TRBV3-1/TRBV3-2
TGTGCCAGCAGCAACGGACAGGGGGTCGGGTATGGCTACACCTTC | CASSNGQGVGYGYTF | TRBD1 | few | TRBJ1-2 | TRBV7-2
TGTGCCAGCAGCCGTAGAGGACTAGCAGAGACCCAGTACTTC | CASSRRGLAETQYF | TRBD2 | NA | TRBJ2-5 | TRBV28
TGTGCCAGCAGTCCTCAGGGAGGTGGAAACACCATATATTTT | CASSPQGGGNTIYF | NA | NA | TRBJ1-3 | TRBV2
TGTGCCAGTAGTGGATTGCCGGACAGGGTTTATAGCAATCAGCCCCAGCATTTT | CASSGLPDRVYSNQPQHF | TRBD1 | once | TRBJ1-5 | TRBV19
TGTGCCAGCAGCCAAGAGCTAGCGGGTAGCGAGCAGTACTTC | CASSQELAGSEQYF | TRBD2 | few | TRBJ2-7 | TRBV4-2
TGCGCCAGCAGCCCGGGACATCCTGAAAAACTGTTTTTT | CASSPGHPEKLFF | NA | NA | TRBJ1-4 | TRBV5-1
TGCGCCAGCAGTTCAGGAGGGGGCTTAGATGAAAAACTGTTTTTT | CASSSGGGLDEKLFF | TRBD1 | NA | TRBJ1-4 | TRBV5-1
TGTGCCATCAGTGTTAGCGGGGGTAGGGATACGCAGTATTTT | CAISVSGGRDTQYF | TRBD2 | once | TRBJ2-3 | TRBV10-3
TGTGCCAGCAGTTACGCGGGGGCGGAGACCCAGTACTTC | CASSYAGAETQYF | NA | NA | TRBJ2-5 | TRBV7-9
TGTGCCAGCAGCCAAGAGGGCCAGTTGGACACTGAAGCTTTCTTT | CASSQEGQLDTEAFF | NA | NA | TRBJ1-1 | TRBV4-2
TGTGCCAGCAGTCCCCGGGGTAGCGGGGGACCCACAGATACGCAGTATTTT | CASSPRGSGGPTDTQYF | TRBD2 | NA | TRBJ2-3 | TRBV6-6
TGTGCCAGCAGATCACTAGCAAGTTCCCCCAGTGAGCAGTTCTTC | CASRSLASSPSEQFF | NA | few | TRBJ2-1 | TRBV2
TGTGCCATCAAGTTCTCCAGGGAGGTCACTGAAGCTTTCTTT | CAIKFSREVTEAFF | NA | once | TRBJ1-1 | TRBV10-3
TGTGCCTGGAGTGGGACAGGGGGGATTGAAAAACTGTTTTTT | CAWSGTGGIEKLFF | TRBD1 | NA | TRBJ1-4 | TRBV30
TGTGCCAGCAGCTTTGGGGCTAGCAGCGGCGATACGCAGTATTTT | CASSFGASSGDTQYF | NA | NA | TRBJ2-3 | TRBV12-1
TGTGCCAGCAGCAAAGGGGGAACGGGGGGTGGTATCTATGGCTACACCTTC | CASSKGGTGGGIYGYTF | NA | NA | TRBJ1-2 | TRBV28
TGTGCCAGCAGTATTCGGACTAGCGGGACCTACGAGCAGTACTTC | CASSIRTSGTYEQYF | TRBD2 | NA | TRBJ2-7 | TRBV7-9
TGTGCCAGCAGTAATAGCGGGCTAGACTACAATGAGCAGTTCTTC | CASSNSGLDYNEQFF | TRBD2 | NA | TRBJ2-1 | TRBV6-5
TGTGCCAGCAGTCGACAGTCAACTAATGAAAAACTGTTTTTT | CASSRQSTNEKLFF | NA | NA | TRBJ1-4 | TRBV2
TGTGCCATCAGTGAGCAGCAGGCGATTAACTATGGCTACACCTTC | CAISEQQAINYGYTF | NA | NA | TRBJ1-2 | TRBV10-3
TGTGCCAGCTCACCCTCCGTTCCCGGGACACAAGAGACCCAGTACTTC | CASSPSVPGTQETQYF | NA | NA | TRBJ2-5 | TRBV18
TGTGCCAGCAAAACTGGGGTCGGGAGTGAGGGCTACACCTTC | CASKTGVGSEGYTF | NA | NA | TRBJ1-2 | TRBV2
TGCAGCGGGGAAGGGACAGGGGCTGAAACCGGGGAGCTGTTTTTT | CSGEGTGAETGELFF | TRBD1 | NA | TRBJ2-2 | TRBV29-1
TGTGCCAGCAGTGAATGGGACAGGGGAATTACCACCGGGGAGCTGTTTTTT | CASSEWDRGITTGELFF | TRBD1 | NA | TRBJ2-2 | TRBV6-1
TGTGCTAGTGCTGATACGGGACTAGCAACAGATACGCAGTATTTT | CASADTGLATDTQYF | TRBD2 | NA | TRBJ2-3 | TRBV12-5
TGTGCCAGCAGCTTAGCGTCGGGGAGTTCTAACTATGGCTACACCTTC | CASSLASGSSNYGYTF | NA | NA | TRBJ1-2 | TRBV7-2
TGTGCCACCAGTAAAGCGGGGCCGCCTCGCACCGGGGAGCTGTTTTTT | CATSKAGPPRTGELFF | TRBD2 | NA | TRBJ2-2 | TRBV24-1
TGTGCCAGTGACAGGGTACACCTAAGCACAGATACGCAGTATTTT | CASDRVHLSTDTQYF | TRBD1 | NA | TRBJ2-3 | TRBV6-5
TGCGCCAGCAATAGACAAGCCGATCAAGAGACCCAGTACTTC | CASNRQADQETQYF | NA | NA | TRBJ2-5 | TRBV5-1